This entry lists 7 T cell receptor beta chains sequenced from one sample in a study of blood T cell repertoires in COVID-19. The protocol was immunoSEQ multiplex PCR, while the TCRdb copy is restricted to in-frame clones and leaves out a portion. The data show a few hundred thousand clones, with 80% to 90% seen just once and 4.1% held by the top ten. The source material was PBMCs or T cells enriched from blood (not recorded which). All receptors derive from a man younger than 45 with acute COVID-19.

V is TRBV27 and J is TRBJ1-5; D is unclear. There are 13 residues in the CDR3. V was pared by 5 bases and J by 7 bases, with 12 bases between. The germline gives CDR1 MNHEY, CDR2 SMNVEV (reference sequence). The CDR3 DNA is TGTGCCAGCAGTCCAACTTTCGTGCAGCCCCAGCATTTT. Its translation: CASSPTFVQPQHF.

The V and J genes are TRBV6-4 and TRBJ2-2, with D maybe TRBD2 (6 bases). Germline V gene data show CDR1 as MRHNA and CDR2 as SNTAGT. This CDR3 region has 14 residues. Trimming took off 6 bases at V and 4 bases at J, with 12 bases between the two ends. This CDR3 is CASRATSSTGELFF. CDR3 nucleotides: TGTGCCAGCAGGGCTACTAGCAGCACCGGGGAGCTGTTTTTT.

CDR3 nucleotides: TGTGCCAGCAGTGGAATAAGTCAGATCGAGCAGTACGTC. Residues: CASSGISQIEQYV. The rearrangement uses TRBV25-1 and TRBJ2-7, with D unclear. V was shortened by 4 bases and J by 6 bases, with 13 bases between the two germline ends. Germline assignment: CDR1 MGHDK and CDR2 SYGVNS. The CDR3 length is 13 residues.

The gene calls are TRBV5-1 and TRBJ2-3, with 8 positions matching TRBD2. CDR3 length: 14 residues. Germline V gene sequence: CDR1 SGHRS, CDR2 YFSETQ. V dropped 4 bases and J dropped 2; count of bases not matched to a gene: 3. Here the CDR3 reads CASSPGGATDTQYF. CDR3 sequence (DNA): TGCGCCAGCAGCCCCGGGGGGGCCACAGATACGCAGTATTTT. Full variable domain (remainder filled in from reference TRBV5-1 and TRBJ2-3): KAGVTQTPRYLIKTRGQQVTLSCSPISGHRSVSWYQQTPGQGLQFLFEYFSETQRNKGNFPGRFSGRQFSNSRSEMNVSTLELGDSALYLCASSPGGATDTQYFGPGTRLTVL.

The J gene is TRBJ2-4, the V gene TRBV29-1, with 9 bases aligning to TRBD1. This CDR3 has 13 residues. After removal of 6 bases from V and 7 bases from J, the junction contained 7 bases not matched to a gene. From germline, CDR1 is SQVTM and CDR2 ANQGSEA. The CDR3 bases are TGCAGCGTCACAGGGGGCGCGGGGAACATTCAGTACTTC. This encodes CSVTGGAGNIQYF.

This clone came up many times. The chain carries TRBV25-1 and TRBJ1-2, with 9 bases matching TRBD1. The V gene's germline CDR1 is MGHDK and CDR2 SYGVNS. J gave up 3 bases and V 4 bases, and 12 bases lay outside the gene matches. The CDR3 has 17 amino acids. CDR3 in DNA: TGTGCCAGCAGTGGGTCTTCCGGGACAGGGATCCACTATGGCTACACCTTC. Encoded protein: CASSGSSGTGIHYGYTF.

V is TRBV18 and J is TRBJ1-4; D gene uncertain. The CDR3 totals 15 residues. Trimming removed 5 bases at V and 3 bases at J, with 13 bases between. Per the germline V gene, CDR1 is KGHSH and CDR2 is LQKENI. Here the CDR3 reads CASSASEAANEKLFF. CDR3 sequence (DNA): TGTGCCAGCTCAGCCTCCGAGGCGGCTAATGAAAAACTGTTTTTT.